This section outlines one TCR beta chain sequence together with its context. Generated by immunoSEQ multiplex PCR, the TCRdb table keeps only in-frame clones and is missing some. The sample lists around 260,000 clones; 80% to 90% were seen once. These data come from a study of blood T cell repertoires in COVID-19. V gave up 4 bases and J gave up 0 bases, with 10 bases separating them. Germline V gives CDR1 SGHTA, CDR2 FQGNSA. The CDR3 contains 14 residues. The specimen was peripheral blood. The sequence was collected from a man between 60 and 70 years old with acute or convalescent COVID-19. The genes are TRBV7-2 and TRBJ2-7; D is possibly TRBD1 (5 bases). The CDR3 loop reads CASSWTPGSYEQYF. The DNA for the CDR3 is TGTGCCAGCAGCTGGACACCGGGCTCCTACGAGCAGTACTTC.